The TCR beta chain under discussion was sequenced for a study of shared clonotypes between healthy human individuals. About the research overall: Aged 18 to 49, the donors were two women and a few men.

Assay: immunoSEQ multiplex PCR; the TCRdb copy retains only in-frame clones and omits some. The sample includes 1.5 million to 2.5 million clones, roughly 94% of them seen just once. On this clone: Its target is not known.

This CDR3 is 18 amino acids long. Trimming stripped 0 bases from V and 3 bases from J, with 20 bases between. Germline CDR1 is GTSNPN and CDR2 is SVGIG (reference sequence). Positively selected for CCR7, the CD45RO-negative cells used as naive CD8 cells excluded terminally differentiated effector memory CD45RA+ cells. All donors qualified as healthy HIV-negative adults and had experienced no recent acute infections or vaccinations. Study-level findings and limits: All-four-donor shared clonotypes had higher generation probabilities than non-shared clonotypes did.

The chain has TRBV30 and TRBJ2-2; D remains unclear. The source of this sequence is a man aged 18 to 29 in good health. The specimen was naive CD8+ T cells sorted from blood. The CDR3 region is CAWSVHPPYGSYTGELFF. In nucleotides, the CDR3 is TGTGCCTGGAGTGTACACCCCCCCTACGGGTCCTACACCGGGGAGCTGTTTTTT.